This T cell receptor beta chain originates from a study of shared clonotypes between healthy human individuals. Turning to the study itself: Per-donor plates numbered three CD4 naive, three CD4 memory, two CD8 naive and one CD8 memory. Findings and limits, study-wide: Naive CD4 clonotypes were shared across several donors at about 5%. The study generally estimated greater richness for naive than memory subsets. Some clonotypes were shared by all four sorted-subset donors, while others were not shared. The non-shared ones had lower generation probabilities than the shared ones.

CDR1 and CDR2 from the germline V gene are SNHLY and FYNNEI. The CDR3 loop spans 16 amino acids. The V and J ends lost 7 bases and 8 bases, in that order; junction bases with no gene match: 16. This table comes from immunoSEQ multiplex PCR, and its TCRdb copy is limited to in-frame clones, with some not included. This table has about 1.5 million clones, 95% to 99% appearing once. Comment on this clone: The antigen remains unidentified.

Material: naive CD4+ T cells sorted from blood. Documented subset: CD45RA+ positively selected. The source is a man younger than 40 in good health. V gene TRBV2 combines with J gene TRBJ2-1; 8 positions agree with TRBD2. CDR3: CASTQVRGGRRYEQFF. The DNA for the CDR3 is TGTGCCAGCACTCAGGTTAGGGGCGGGAGGAGGTATGAGCAGTTCTTC.